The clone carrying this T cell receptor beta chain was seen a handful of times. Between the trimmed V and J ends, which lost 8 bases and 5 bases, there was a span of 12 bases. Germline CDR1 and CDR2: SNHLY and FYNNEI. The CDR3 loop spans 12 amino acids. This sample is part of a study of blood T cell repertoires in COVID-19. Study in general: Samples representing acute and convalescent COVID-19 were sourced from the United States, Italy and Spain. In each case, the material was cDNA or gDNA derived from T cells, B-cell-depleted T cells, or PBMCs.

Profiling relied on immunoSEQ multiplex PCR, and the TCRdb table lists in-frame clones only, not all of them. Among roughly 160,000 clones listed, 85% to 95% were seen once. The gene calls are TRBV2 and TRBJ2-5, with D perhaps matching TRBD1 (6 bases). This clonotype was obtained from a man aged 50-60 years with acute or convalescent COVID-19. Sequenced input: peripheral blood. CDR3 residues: CASDQGGETQYF. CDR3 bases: TGTGCCAGCGACCAAGGGGGTGAGACCCAGTACTTC.